Given below is one T cell receptor beta chain in context. Antigen specificity is unknown. The sample originates from a study of graft-versus-host responses after intestinal transplantation. Study at large: Multivisceral, liver-intestinal, or isolated intestinal grafts went to recipients. Recipients across the board were started on anti-thymocyte globulin induction, then kept on tacrolimus and steroids for about three years.

The V end lost 4 bases, the J end lost 0 bases, and 13 bases lay between the germline ends. Germline loops: CDR1 MNHEY, CDR2 SMNVEV (reference sequence). The length of the CDR3 is 15 residues. The study, taken as a whole, reports: Recipient bone marrow held GvH clones, some seen earlier in ileum or blood. High graft-versus-host to host-versus-graft clonal ratios were seen in allografts of patients with graft-donor T cell macrochimerism.

Profiled with immunoSEQ multiplex PCR; TCRdb holds only in-frame clones, not every one. The sample shows tens of thousands of clones, over 80% of them seen only once. The sequencing here drew on unstimulated CD8+ T cells sorted from spleen or lymph node cells, taken before intestinal transplant. V gene TRBV27 combines with J gene TRBJ2-7; TRBD2 might be the D (5 bases). This receptor was taken from a human donor who received an intestinal transplant. The CDR3 sequence: CASSSLAGISYEQYF. The CDR3 coding sequence is TGTGCCAGCAGTTCGCTAGCTGGTATCTCCTACGAGCAGTACTTC.